Presented here are 2 T cell receptor beta chains from one specimen sequenced in a study of neoadjuvant nivolumab and ipilimumab in lung cancer. Measured with immunoSEQ multiplex PCR; TCRdb has only the in-frame clones, and not every one. Of 26,000 or so clones in the sample, 75% to 85% were seen once. Sample: tumor tissue, taken after neoadjuvant nivolumab, alone or with ipilimumab, at or shortly before surgery. The receptors here all came from an adult with non-small cell lung cancer.

This clone was seen a handful of times. This chain uses TRBV5-5 with TRBJ1-3; D ambiguous. Trimming shortened V by 4 bases and J by 0 bases, and 8 bases separated the two germline ends. Germline V gives CDR1 SGHKS, CDR2 YYEKEE (reference sequence). The CDR3 runs to 14 residues. The CDR3: CASSGLLSGNTIYF. CDR3 nucleotides: TGTGCCAGCAGCGGCCTACTCTCTGGAAACACCATATATTTT.

This clone has a single count. This sequence joins TRBV2 and TRBJ2-5, with 7 positions matching TRBD1. V trimming: 7 bases; J trimming: 5 bases; junction bases outside the gene matches: 10. Germline V CDR1 and CDR2: SNHLY, FYNNEI. The CDR3 spans 14 residues. CDR3 DNA sequence: TGTGCCAGCAACTGGGGTGGGACAGCGGAGACCCAGTACTTC. Its protein is CASNWGGTAETQYF.